Listed below are T cell receptor beta chains from one sample, sequenced in a study of cytomegalovirus exposure and HLA in healthy donors. The repertoire was sequenced with immunoSEQ multiplex PCR; TCRdb's copy has only in-frame clones and lacks some. The table lists 150,000 to 200,000 clones, 65% to 85% of them singletons. Source material: PBMCs. The receptors were sampled from a female donor in good health and CMV-seronegative. CDR3s include the opening cysteine and the closing phenylalanine or tryptophan. D genes are given only for firm matches. The size field is filled for only some rows; it gives once, few, many or a size class.

clone_size	d_call	j_call	v_call	cdr3_length	cdr3_aa	cdr3_nt
NA	TRBD1	TRBJ2-1	TRBV27	13	CASSFGTDNEQFF	TGTGCCAGCAGTTTCGGGACAGACAATGAGCAGTTCTTC
NA	TRBD1	TRBJ2-7	TRBV5-1	14	CASSSRQGGYEQYF	TGCGCCAGCAGCTCCAGACAGGGGGGGTACGAGCAGTACTTC
once	TRBD1	TRBJ2-7	TRBV7-3	13	CASSLRQGTEQYF	TGTGCCAGCAGCTTAAGACAGGGTACCGAGCAGTACTTC
NA	TRBD2	TRBJ2-7	TRBV6-5	14	CASSYGVGGYEQYF	TGTGCCAGCAGTTACGGGGTGGGGGGGTACGAGCAGTACTTC
NA	TRBD1	TRBJ2-1	TRBV28	15	CASSIRDRGRNEQFF	TGTGCCAGCAGTATCCGGGACAGGGGGCGGAATGAGCAGTTCTTC
NA	TRBD2	TRBJ2-7	TRBV7-9	14	CSSSLAGLPNEQYF	TGTTCCAGCAGCTTAGCGGGGCTCCCAAACGAGCAGTACTTC
NA	NA	TRBJ2-3	TRBV5-4	16	CASSPGTGIGSDTQYF	TGTGCCAGCAGCCCAGGGACTGGAATTGGGTCAGATACGCAGTATTTT
NA	NA	TRBJ1-2	TRBV19	15	CASKEARILNYGYTF	TGTGCCAGTAAAGAGGCCCGGATTCTAAACTATGGCTACACCTTC
NA	NA	TRBJ1-5	TRBV15	15	CATSRDTGFNQPQHF	TGTGCCACCAGCAGAGATACAGGCTTCAATCAGCCCCAGCATTTT
NA	TRBD1	TRBJ2-1	TRBV7-9	18	CSSSVPLGSGRGHNEQFF	TGTTCCAGCAGCGTCCCCCTCGGCAGCGGCAGGGGGCACAATGAGCAGTTCTTC
NA	TRBD1	TRBJ1-4	TRBV9	15	CASSVGQGEGEKLFF	TGTGCCAGCAGCGTAGGGCAGGGGGAAGGTGAAAAACTGTTTTTT
NA	NA	TRBJ1-1	TRBV7-8	15	CASSFQRLVNTEAFF	TGTGCCAGCAGCTTCCAGCGACTTGTGAACACTGAAGCTTTCTTT
NA	NA	TRBJ1-4	TRBV5-1	13	CASSFGGGEKLFF	TGCGCCAGCAGCTTCGGGGGAGGAGAAAAACTGTTTTTT
NA	NA	TRBJ1-1	TRBV27	13	CASSPSTGTEAFF	TGTGCCAGCAGTCCCTCCACGGGAACTGAAGCTTTCTTT
NA	NA	TRBJ2-7	TRBV27	15	CASRPQGGRLYEQYF	TGTGCCAGCAGACCTCAGGGGGGCAGGCTTTACGAGCAGTACTTC
NA	TRBD2	TRBJ2-3	TRBV7-2	17	CASSLRTSGGRVDTQYF	TGTGCCAGCAGCCTAAGGACTAGCGGGGGGCGGGTAGATACGCAGTATTTT
NA	NA	TRBJ1-2	TRBV5-1	13	CASTVGGLNGYTF	TGCGCCAGCACCGTTGGGGGGTTGAATGGCTACACCTTC
NA	NA	TRBJ1-1	TRBV2	14	CASRSNRVGTEAFF	TGTGCCAGCAGATCTAACAGGGTTGGCACTGAAGCTTTCTTT
NA	NA	TRBJ1-2	TRBV30	12	CAWSGLIYGYTF	TGTGCCTGGTCGGGACTGATTTATGGCTACACCTTC
few	TRBD2	TRBJ2-3	TRBV4-1	16	CASSLRTSGSTDTQYF	TGCGCCAGCAGCCTAAGGACTAGCGGGAGCACAGATACGCAGTATTTT
NA	NA	TRBJ2-4	TRBV6-1	13	CASSVQGFGIQYF	TGTGCCAGCAGTGTACAGGGTTTTGGCATTCAGTACTTC
NA	TRBD2	TRBJ2-7	TRBV10-3	15	CAISRTSGGSYEQYF	TGTGCCATCAGTCGAACTAGCGGGGGCTCCTACGAGCAGTACTTC
NA	TRBD2	TRBJ2-1	TRBV6-1	16	CASSEMRLAGRDEQFF	TGTGCCAGCAGTGAAATGCGACTAGCGGGAAGGGATGAGCAGTTCTTC
NA	NA	TRBJ1-4	TRBV9	15	CASSPLAATNEKLFF	TGTGCCAGCAGCCCACTAGCTGCAACTAATGAAAAACTGTTTTTT
few	NA	TRBJ2-1	TRBV2	12	CASSEDRNEQFF	TGTGCCAGCAGCGAAGACAGAAATGAGCAGTTCTTC
NA	TRBD1	TRBJ1-1	TRBV7-2	15	CASSLENRGRVEAFF	TGTGCCAGCAGCTTAGAGAACAGGGGACGTGTTGAAGCTTTCTTT
NA	NA	TRBJ2-7	TRBV7-9	12	CSSSLTSGEQYF	TGTTCCAGCAGCCTTACATCGGGGGAGCAGTACTTC
NA	TRBD1	TRBJ2-7	TRBV28	16	CASRHTGTGLRREQYF	TGTGCCAGCAGACATACCGGGACAGGACTACGACGCGAGCAGTACTTC
NA	NA	TRBJ2-3	TRBV27	15	CASLSLGTPTDTQYF	TGTGCCAGCCTTAGTTTAGGGACTCCCACAGATACGCAGTATTTT
NA	NA	TRBJ2-5	TRBV9	14	CASSSGGQGETQYF	TGTGCCAGCAGTTCCGGGGGGCAAGGGGAGACCCAGTACTTC
NA	NA	TRBJ2-7	TRBV27	15	CASSPLLGGAYEQYF	TGTGCCAGCAGTCCGCTCCTGGGCGGGGCCTACGAGCAGTACTTC
NA	NA	TRBJ2-7	TRBV6-6	14	CASSSTSGDYEQYF	TGTGCCAGCAGTTCAACGAGCGGAGATTACGAGCAGTACTTC
NA	TRBD1	TRBJ2-1	TRBV6-1	18	CASSEAGTGVSIYNEQFF	TGTGCCAGCAGTGAAGCGGGGACAGGGGTCTCAATATACAATGAGCAGTTCTTC
NA	TRBD1	TRBJ1-6	TRBV30	14	CAWATGGGNSPLHF	TGTGCCTGGGCTACAGGGGGCGGAAATTCACCCCTCCACTTT
NA	NA	TRBJ1-5	TRBV5-6	14	CASSLWGGNQPQHF	TGTGCCAGCAGCTTGTGGGGGGGCAATCAGCCCCAGCATTTT
NA	NA	TRBJ1-6	TRBV5-1	19	CASSYSSGADGSYNSPLHF	TGCGCCAGCAGCTATTCTTCAGGGGCTGACGGTTCCTATAATTCACCCCTCCACTTT
few	NA	TRBJ2-7	TRBV9	14	CASSVGEALYEQYF	TGTGCCAGCAGCGTAGGAGAGGCCCTCTACGAGCAGTACTTC
NA	TRBD1	TRBJ1-1	TRBV5-1	15	CASSWGQGPPREAFF	TGCGCCAGCAGCTGGGGACAGGGGCCACCCCGCGAAGCTTTCTTT
NA	TRBD2	TRBJ2-2	TRBV5-6	18	CASSLVLAGGPGTGELFF	TGTGCCAGCAGCTTGGTGTTAGCGGGGGGGCCCGGTACCGGGGAGCTGTTTTTT
NA	NA	TRBJ1-1	TRBV5-1	15	CASSLKGVGNTEAFF	TGCGCCAGCAGCTTGAAGGGGGTTGGGAACACTGAAGCTTTCTTT
NA	TRBD1	TRBJ2-7	TRBV6-5	16	CASSYLGQGASYEQYF	TGTGCCAGCAGTTACCTGGGACAGGGGGCTTCCTACGAGCAGTACTTC
NA	NA	TRBJ1-1	TRBV19	15	CASSIQASGGTEAFF	TGTGCCAGTAGTATACAAGCTTCGGGGGGCACTGAAGCTTTCTTT
NA	NA	TRBJ2-7	TRBV7-3	14	CASSPLGGSYEQYF	TGTGCCAGCAGCCCCCTGGGAGGCTCCTACGAGCAGTACTTC